This T cell receptor beta chain was recorded in a study of OX40 agonist ivuxolimab in advanced cancers. Background for the entire study: Ivuxolimab, which targeted the costimulatory receptor OX40 (CD134), was an agonistic, fully human IgG2 monoclonal antibody. Of the approximately 54 dose-escalation patients, hepatocellular carcinoma was present in 19, melanoma in approximately 15, renal cell carcinoma in 9 and head and neck cancer in 9. Intravenous ivuxolimab was administered to patients every 2 weeks at six dose levels: 0.01, 0.1, 0.3, 1.5, 3 and 10 mg/kg. Partial responses occurred in three dose-escalation patients: two with cutaneous melanoma and one with hepatocellular carcinoma. The paper covers the monotherapy dose-escalation part of the phase I ivuxolimab trial, which included N ≈ 54 patients. In the dose-escalation cohort, approximately 82% of patients were male, and the mean age was approximately 60 years with a range of 23 to 79. The purpose of peripheral TCRbeta sequencing was to test whether ivuxolimab changed TCR sequence diversity and led to clonal T-cell expansion. Prior anti-PD-1, anti-PD-L1 or anti-CTLA-4 therapy was permitted, and 30% to 50% of dose-escalation patients had received checkpoint inhibitors.

To sequence the TCRbeta CDR3 region, genomic DNA was isolated from the sorted cells. The immunoSEQ Assay was used to sequence the TCRbeta CDR3 regions. Held by TCRdb, this immuneACCESS table contains in-frame sequences only and omits some clones. Under half of the omission traces to an unresolved V gene where checked; the cause of the rest is unknown. The sample contains about 80,000 clones, about four fifths of them found a single time. The ten largest account for just under 25% of the sample. Notes on this clone: This clone's antigen is unknown. No per-base quality is available; no much larger clone lies one base away.

General conclusions and limits of the study: In the 0.1-3.0 mg/kg groups, partial responders were among the patients with the lowest normalized peripheral clonal expansion, particularly in CD8+ T cells. The antigen specificity of the clonally expanded peripheral T cells was not determined. Clonal expansion of both CD4+ and CD8+ blood T cells was observed from baseline to week 6 at doses 0.1 to 3.0 mg/kg. On average, CD8+ T cells showed more expanded clones than CD4+ T cells after ivuxolimab. Low levels of normalized T-cell clonal expansion were also seen in some patients who did not respond.

The trial excluded patients who had a history of autoimmune disease or who were on systemic immunosuppression. In every dose cohort, peripheral blood was drawn for TCR sequencing at baseline, cycle 4 day 1, and cycle 7 day 1. Samples came from an open-label, multicenter, first-in-human phase I dose-escalation trial of ivuxolimab. Adults with locally advanced or metastatic melanoma, renal cell carcinoma, hepatocellular carcinoma or head and neck squamous cell carcinoma were enrolled in the trial. Before TCR sequencing, CD4+ and CD8+ T cells were separately sorted from peripheral blood. Including cysteine and phenylalanine, the CDR3 has 12 amino acids. The entry retains the CDR3 DNA only, 36 bases that are in frame from base 1. CDR1 is given as SGHTA and CDR2 as FQGNSA, both from the germline V gene. V sheds 6 bases and J sheds 3 bases, leaving 6 bases between their ends.

This specimen consisted of CD4+ or CD8+ T cells sorted from blood, obtained in a trial of the OX40 agonist ivuxolimab. This receptor was obtained from an adult with an advanced solid tumor such as melanoma, head and neck, liver or kidney cancer. The rearranged chain carries TRBV7-2 and TRBJ2-1; the D segment cannot be called with confidence. The CDR3 reads CASRGGYNEQFF. The base sequence is TGTGCCAGCAGAGGTGGCTACAATGAGCAGTTCTTC.